The rows below give T cell receptor beta chains drawn from one sample of a study of shared clonotypes between healthy human individuals. Sequencing was performed with immunoSEQ multiplex PCR; in TCRdb, only in-frame clones are kept and a portion is missing. The repertoire includes about 710,000 clones, 72% of them detected once, and less than 2% sits in the top ten. The sample comprised memory CD4+ T cells sorted from blood. Receptors originate from a woman in her twenties or thirties in good health. Both conserved end residues are part of each CDR3. Fields, in order: CDR3 protein, clone size, J gene, V gene. Clone size appears in some rows only: once, few, many, or a class for an expanded clone.

CDR3 protein: CASRTYSGGLNYGYTF; clone size: -; J gene: TRBJ1-2; V gene: TRBV28
CDR3 protein: CASGQLPNTGELFF; clone size: -; J gene: TRBJ2-2; V gene: TRBV28
CDR3 protein: CASSKGTENEQFF; clone size: -; J gene: TRBJ2-1; V gene: TRBV21-1
CDR3 protein: CASSFRAGDINNEQFF; clone size: -; J gene: TRBJ2-1; V gene: TRBV5-1
CDR3 protein: CASGQGVGSYNEQFF; clone size: -; J gene: TRBJ2-1; V gene: TRBV2
CDR3 protein: CASSEVRAGGSYEQYF; clone size: few; J gene: TRBJ2-7; V gene: TRBV10-2
CDR3 protein: CASGDRTGELFF; clone size: -; J gene: TRBJ2-2; V gene: TRBV6-6
CDR3 protein: CASSLGDTEAFF; clone size: -; J gene: TRBJ1-1; V gene: TRBV28
CDR3 protein: CASSLMAGGGIF; clone size: -; J gene: TRBJ2-1; V gene: TRBV5-6
CDR3 protein: CASSLAPGQGAYGNQPQHF; clone size: -; J gene: TRBJ1-5; V gene: TRBV7-9
CDR3 protein: CASSPSRALNTEAFF; clone size: once; J gene: TRBJ1-1; V gene: TRBV18
CDR3 protein: CASGFLGTSSGLWDEQFF; clone size: -; J gene: TRBJ2-1; V gene: TRBV12-5
CDR3 protein: CASSAGTGGNYGYTF; clone size: -; J gene: TRBJ1-2; V gene: TRBV7-8
CDR3 protein: CASSLGLTGELFF; clone size: once; J gene: TRBJ2-2; V gene: TRBV5-1
CDR3 protein: CASSLTGVSATEAFF; clone size: -; J gene: TRBJ1-1; V gene: TRBV7-9
CDR3 protein: CASSQPGDEQYF; clone size: -; J gene: TRBJ2-7; V gene: TRBV11-3
CDR3 protein: CASSSLLGRGTQYF; clone size: -; J gene: TRBJ2-5; V gene: TRBV27
CDR3 protein: CASSYSGGGDTQYF; clone size: once; J gene: TRBJ2-3; V gene: TRBV6-5
CDR3 protein: CASSLVGGFTDTQYF; clone size: -; J gene: TRBJ2-3; V gene: TRBV7-8
CDR3 protein: CASSQGTGVAKNIQYF; clone size: -; J gene: TRBJ2-4; V gene: TRBV5-4
CDR3 protein: CASSLTSRNTEAFF; clone size: -; J gene: TRBJ1-1; V gene: TRBV7-9
CDR3 protein: CATSSPQREGLDEQFF; clone size: -; J gene: TRBJ2-1; V gene: TRBV15
CDR3 protein: CASSLDFTEAFF; clone size: once; J gene: TRBJ1-1; V gene: TRBV11-2
CDR3 protein: CSAGDYEQYF; clone size: -; J gene: TRBJ2-7; V gene: TRBV20-1
CDR3 protein: CATSRDDTGSYFGNTIYF; clone size: -; J gene: TRBJ1-3; V gene: TRBV15
CDR3 protein: CASSSNWEQYF; clone size: few; J gene: TRBJ2-7; V gene: TRBV28
CDR3 protein: CASRAGGNTGELFF; clone size: -; J gene: TRBJ2-2; V gene: TRBV5-1
CDR3 protein: CASSFSGGPSNEQFF; clone size: -; J gene: TRBJ2-1; V gene: TRBV7-9
CDR3 protein: CASSSPGQGFPHEQYF; clone size: -; J gene: TRBJ2-7; V gene: TRBV5-1
CDR3 protein: CASSSPGREQGQPQHF; clone size: -; J gene: TRBJ1-5; V gene: TRBV19
CDR3 protein: CATSTETGLANYGYTF; clone size: -; J gene: TRBJ1-2; V gene: TRBV15
CDR3 protein: CASKADGYNEQFF; clone size: -; J gene: TRBJ2-1; V gene: TRBV2
CDR3 protein: CSVAAGSGNTIYF; clone size: -; J gene: TRBJ1-3; V gene: TRBV29-1
CDR3 protein: CASSLQRDTYEQYF; clone size: many; J gene: TRBJ2-7; V gene: TRBV7-2
CDR3 protein: CASSEGGSSYNEQFF; clone size: once; J gene: TRBJ2-1; V gene: TRBV25-1
CDR3 protein: CASSFGHGTEAFF; clone size: many; J gene: TRBJ1-1; V gene: TRBV5-1
CDR3 protein: CASSLSGVGELFF; clone size: -; J gene: TRBJ2-2; V gene: TRBV7-6
CDR3 protein: CASKSGTDTQYF; clone size: -; J gene: TRBJ2-3; V gene: TRBV6-5
CDR3 protein: CASSLGLGSNQPQHF; clone size: -; J gene: TRBJ1-5; V gene: TRBV7-2
CDR3 protein: CASSSTSRDRKYEQYF; clone size: -; J gene: TRBJ2-7; V gene: TRBV11-1
CDR3 protein: CASSFLGDPGNTIYF; clone size: once; J gene: TRBJ1-3; V gene: TRBV5-1
CDR3 protein: CASRFTGGSSGSQFF; clone size: -; J gene: TRBJ2-1; V gene: TRBV19
CDR3 protein: CASSLGSTGNRAEQFF; clone size: -; J gene: TRBJ2-1; V gene: TRBV7-2
CDR3 protein: CASRVWDRDYEQYF; clone size: -; J gene: TRBJ2-7; V gene: TRBV5-4
CDR3 protein: CASSPFGRKHEQYF; clone size: -; J gene: TRBJ2-7; V gene: TRBV5-1
CDR3 protein: CASSGRQGHNEKLFF; clone size: -; J gene: TRBJ1-4; V gene: TRBV2
CDR3 protein: CASSLRAPSRRDTEAFF; clone size: -; J gene: TRBJ1-1; V gene: TRBV13
CDR3 protein: CASSLATSGSGDTQYF; clone size: -; J gene: TRBJ2-3; V gene: TRBV5-1